This entry lists 7 T cell receptor beta chains sequenced from one sample in a study of T cells in Graves' hyperthyroidism and ophthalmopathy. TCR beta CDR3 regions were amplified from RNA. HTBI primers were the set used in a first-round RT-PCR of the TCR CDR3. Each CDR3 protein gets one entry after TCRdb re-called the multiplex PCR reads with MiXCR. Here the sample spans around 380,000 distinct CDR3 sequences, roughly 13% being singletons. Sequenced material: blood. The receptors were gathered from a young man with Graves' hyperthyroidism that later progressed to Graves' ophthalmopathy.

This clonotype was picked up many times. The chain is built from TRBV11-2 and TRBJ1-2; a possible D gene is TRBD1 (6 bases). This CDR3 has 16 residues. Germline V gene lookup returns CDR1 SGHAT and CDR2 FQNNGV. The V end was cut by 2 bases, the J end by 0 bases, with 13 bases between. CDR3 amino acids: CASSLNGQPANYGYTF. DNA of the CDR3: TGTGCCAGCAGCTTAAACGGACAGCCAGCTAACTATGGCTACACCTTC.

The chain has TRBV30 and TRBJ2-3; TRBD2 aligns across 11 bases. Germline V gene data show CDR1 as GTSNPN and CDR2 as SVGIG (reference sequence). The CDR3 has 15 amino acids. V lost 3 bases, J lost 0 bases, and 2 bases stayed unmatched. The CDR3: CAWSASGGSTDTQYF. Written as DNA, the CDR3 is TGTGCCTGGAGCGCTAGCGGGGGGAGCACAGATACGCAGTATTTT.

At least ten counts were recorded for this clonotype. This chain connects TRBV27 to TRBJ1-1; D unresolved. CDR3 length: 12 residues. Germline V gene lookup returns CDR1 MNHEY and CDR2 SMNVEV (reference sequence). V was cut by 4 bases and J by 9 bases, with 12 bases left in between. Here the CDR3 DNA reads TGTGCCAGCAGTTCCCTGGGCCGAAAAGCTTTCTTT. Translation gives CASSSLGRKAFF.

This clonotype was picked up many times. The rearrangement links TRBV2 to TRBJ1-5; D unresolved. Germline CDR1 SNHLY, CDR2 FYNNEI. CDR3 length: 12 amino acids. Trimming removed 6 bases at V and 4 bases at J, with 7 bases between. The CDR3 DNA reads TGTGCCAGCAGAGCCCCGAATCAGCCCCAGCATTTT. Protein sequence: CASRAPNQPQHF.

At least ten counts were recorded for this clonotype. The chain carries TRBV5-5 and TRBJ2-5; D is possibly TRBD1 (6 bases). Per the germline V gene, CDR1 is SGHKS and CDR2 is YYEKEE (reference sequence). V was clipped by 5 bases and J by 5 bases, with 22 bases between them. The CDR3 sequence is 16 residues long. The CDR3 spells CASSFNRLGAVETQYF. The DNA for the CDR3 is TGTGCCAGCAGTTTTAATAGATTGGGGGCGGTGGAGACCCAGTACTTC.

The V call is TRBV3-1, the J call TRBJ2-2; TRBD2 matches 7 bases. This CDR3 spans 15 amino acids. V lost 6 bases and J lost 5; bases outside the gene matches: 9. Germline CDR1 LGHDT, CDR2 YNNKEL (reference sequence). The CDR3 here is CASSQRGAFTGELFF. CDR3 in DNA: TGTGCCAGCAGTCAGCGGGGTGCCTTTACCGGGGAGCTGTTTTTT.

As concerns this clonotype: One end of the junction fails to match germline, which may point to a read error. This chain connects TRBV3-1 to TRBJ2-7; D might be TRBD2 (7 bases). The CDR3 is 16 amino acids. In germline, CDR1 is LGHDT, CDR2 YNNKEL (reference sequence). The DNA of the CDR3 is TGTGCCAGCAGCCAAGCCCCCGGCGGGGGCTCCCACGAGCAGTACTTC. It yields the protein CASSQAPGGGSHEQYF.